This T cell receptor beta chain emerged from a study of pediatric ulcerative colitis. Study-level background: Ulcerative colitis patients had pancolitis or left-sided colitis, with confirming histology. Study findings and constraints: Clonal expansions reduced rectal repertoire diversity in acute severe colitis. Blood-rectal clonal overlap within each person was significantly higher in ulcerative colitis patients than controls.

During colonoscopy, one to two rectal pinch biopsies were collected. On this clone itself: Its antigen remains unknown.

The assay was run at survey level. Sequencing used immunoSEQ multiplex PCR; TCRdb keeps in-frame clones, though not all of them. The data contain 15,000 to 20,000 clones, 74% of them singletons. J gave up 2 bases and V 4 bases, and 9 bases lay outside the gene matches. The CDR3 extends over 16 amino acids. Germline CDR1 is SGHTA and CDR2 is FQGNSA. The material sequenced was gut tissue. The rearrangement uses TRBV7-2 and TRBJ2-7; TRBD1 matches at 9 bases. This clonotype originated in a boy between 10 and 17 years old with moderate ulcerative colitis. In nucleotides, the CDR3 is TGTGCCAGCAGCTCGAGGAGAGGGACAGGGACCTACGAGCAGTACTTC. Residues: CASSSRRGTGTYEQYF.